What follows are 17 T cell receptor beta chains derived from one specimen sequenced in a study of blood T cells in healthy people across ages. Alongside a J-beta primer mix, a sample-barcoded 5' primer served in a second PCR lasting roughly 6 to 11 cycles. TCRdb re-called the 5' RACE reads through MiXCR, storing one row per CDR3 protein. This table has 550,000 to 800,000 distinct CDR3 sequences, approximately 31% appearing once. The sequenced sample was blood. The receptors stem from an elderly woman in good health.

At least ten counts were recorded for this clonotype. The chain is built from TRBV20-1 and TRBJ2-4; TRBD2 aligns across 7 bases. The CDR3 contains 16 residues. Germline lookup yields CDR1 DFQATT and CDR2 SNEGSKA (reference sequence). The V and J ends lost 0 bases and 6 bases, in that order; junction bases with no gene match: 11. The DNA of the CDR3 is TGCAGTGCTAGAGAGGGCGGGGGTGCCCGGGGAAACATTCAGTACTTC. Residues: CSAREGGGARGNIQYF.

As concerns this clonotype: A much larger clone lies a single base off, so this may be a read error. J is TRBJ2-1 and V is TRBV28; possibly TRBD1 or TRBD2 for D (5 bases each). The CDR3 totals 16 residues. The germline gives CDR1 MDHEN, CDR2 SYDVKM. Between the trimmed V and J ends, which lost 4 bases and 6 bases, there was a span of 19 bases. CDR3 loop: CASSSPGTEDRNEQFF. CDR3 in DNA: TGTGCCAGCAGTTCACCGGGGACCGAAGACCGCAATGAGCAGTTCTTC.

The sample holds many counts of this clonotype. This rearrangement joins TRBV5-1 to TRBJ2-7; 9 bases agree with TRBD2. The CDR3 extends over 18 amino acids. CDR1 and CDR2 (germline): SGHRS, YFSETQ. V shed 0 bases and J 1 base; nucleotides not matched to a gene: 11. The CDR3 DNA sequence: TGCGCCAGCAGCTTGGGAGGCATGAGCGGGGGGCTGTCCTACGAGCAGTACTTC. It encodes CASSLGGMSGGLSYEQYF. Drawing the rest from reference TRBV5-1 and TRBJ2-7, the complete variable domain is KAGVTQTPRYLIKTRGQQVTLSCSPISGHRSVSWYQQTPGQGLQFLFEYFSETQRNKGNFPGRFSGRQFSNSRSEMNVSTLELGDSALYLCASSLGGMSGGLSYEQYFGPGTRLTVT.

A word on this clonotype: One junction end disagrees with the germline gene, perhaps due to a read error. V and J are TRBV29-1 and TRBJ2-7, with D hard to call. This CDR3 region has 16 residues. CDR1 and CDR2 (germline): SQVTM, ANQGSEA. DNA for the CDR3: TGCGGCGTTGAAGGTGAGGTCGGAACAGATATCTACGAGCAGTACTTC. This translates into CGVEGEVGTDIYEQYF.

This clonotype was recorded at least ten times. J is TRBJ2-7 and V is TRBV6-1; 10 positions match TRBD1. Germline CDR1 is MNHNS and CDR2 is SASEGT. V dropped 1 base and J dropped 3; count of bases not matched to a gene: 0. The CDR3 spans 14 residues. The CDR3, as DNA: TGTGCCAGCAGTGAAGGGACAGGGGGCTACGAGCAGTACTTC. The encoded protein is CASSEGTGGYEQYF.

This clonotype was seen at least ten times. V is TRBV3-1 and J is TRBJ1-4, with 7 bases identical to TRBD1. CDR1 is LGHDT and CDR2 is YNNKEL in the germline V gene (reference sequence). This CDR3 is 15 amino acids long. The V segment lost 8 bases and the J segment 7 bases; nucleotides outside the gene matches: 13. The CDR3 spells CASRRATGVFEKLFF. The CDR3 DNA sequence: TGTGCCAGCCGTAGGGCAACAGGGGTCTTTGAAAAACTGTTTTTT.

Note on this clonotype: A much larger clone lies a single base off, so this may be a read error. The rearrangement links TRBV11-2 to TRBJ1-6; the D gene is possibly TRBD1 (5 bases). From germline, CDR1 is SGHAT and CDR2 FQNNGV. This CDR3 is built from 15 residues. CDR3 protein: CASSFGTMYNSLLHF. CDR3 DNA: TGTGCCAGCAGCTTCGGGACGATGTATAATTCACTCCTCCACTTT.

This clonotype was found many times. This chain's CDR3 is CASSLSPPAFGRSSTDTQYF. The CDR3 DNA sequence: TGTGCCAGCAGCCTTTCTCCCCCCGCTTTCGGGCGGTCTAGCACAGATACGCAGTATTTT. The rearrangement uses TRBV7-2 and TRBJ2-3; unclear D gene. From germline, CDR1 is SGHTA and CDR2 FQGNSA. This CDR3 is 20 amino acids long. The V gene lost 5 bases and the J gene lost 0 bases, with 27 bases spanning the gap.

This clonotype was seen more than once but under ten times. This may be a read error, as it is one base from a much larger clone. V and J are TRBV5-1 and TRBJ2-2; 12 bases line up with TRBD2. This CDR3 contains 18 residues. Germline CDR1 SGHRS, CDR2 YFSETQ. CDR3 sequence: CASSLWTSGAGGTGERFF. CDR3 DNA: TGCGCCAGCAGCCTCTGGACTAGCGGGGCCGGCGGCACCGGGGAGCGGTTTTTT.

Many counts were recorded for this clonotype. This chain uses TRBV12-3 or TRBV12-4 with TRBJ2-3, with 7 bases identical to TRBD2. After removal of 1 base from V and 2 bases from J, the junction contained 6 bases not matched to a gene. The CDR3 consists of 16 residues. CDR3 sequence: CASSLVGLVTTDTQYF. The CDR3 DNA sequence: TGTGCCAGCAGTTTAGTAGGACTAGTCACCACAGATACGCAGTATTTT.

The table lists this clonotype with many counts. In DNA form, the CDR3 reads TGTGCCAGCAGTTACGGCTCCCTGGGCGAGCAGTACTTC. As protein: CASSYGSLGEQYF. The chain carries TRBV6-2 or TRBV6-3 and TRBJ2-7, with D hard to call. V was cut by 2 bases and J by 6 bases, with 11 bases left in between. Per the germline V gene, CDR1 is MNHEY and CDR2 is SVGEGT. The CDR3 is 13 amino acids.

This chain connects TRBV29-1 to TRBJ2-4; possibly TRBD2 for D (6 bases). The DNA end lines up better with TRBJ2-7; the J call may be wrong. Germline CDR1 and CDR2: SQVTM and ANQGSEA. The CDR3 is 15 residues long. The CDR3: CSVDGTAIGTYEQYF. In DNA, the CDR3 is TGCAGTGTCGACGGGACTGCTATAGGGACCTACGAGCAGTACTTC.

Ten or more counts support this clonotype. The J gene is TRBJ2-7, the V gene TRBV12-3 or TRBV12-4; TRBD1 aligns across 7 bases. This CDR3 is 13 amino acids long. V shed 6 bases, J shed 10 bases, and the junction held 12 bases outside the gene matches. CDR3 nucleotides: TGTGCCAGCAGCCATGGACAGGCAATCCCCCAGTACTTC. This codes for CASSHGQAIPQYF.

This clonotype was detected a few times. The chain carries TRBV7-9 and TRBJ2-1, with TRBD1 matching over 11 bases. From germline, CDR1 is SEHNR and CDR2 FQNEAQ (reference sequence). This CDR3 region has 14 residues. The V segment lost 2 bases and the J segment 9 bases; nucleotides outside the gene matches: 3. Here the CDR3 DNA reads TGTGCCAGCAGCTTACCGGGACAGGGGGTTGAGCAGTTCTTC. This sequence encodes CASSLPGQGVEQFF.

On this clonotype: Germline is not matched at one junction end, which may reflect a read error. This sequence joins TRBV18 and TRBJ1-5; 11 bases are a match to TRBD1. The CDR3 has 19 residues. Germline-derived CDR1 and CDR2 are KGHSH and LQKENI. The CDR3 coding sequence is TGTGCCAGCCCACCACTAAGGACAGGGGGCTCCAATAGCAATCAGCCCCAGCATTTT. Its translation is CASPPLRTGGSNSNQPQHF.

This clonotype has ten or more counts. This sequence joins TRBV20-1 and TRBJ2-7; 7 bases align to TRBD1. CDR1 DFQATT and CDR2 SNEGSKA come from the germline V gene (reference sequence). The length of the CDR3 is 13 residues. The trim removed 3 bases at V and 5 bases at J, leaving 7 bases unmatched. Here the CDR3 DNA reads TGCAGTGCTAGCACAGGACAGGCCGACGAGCAGTACTTC. This encodes CSASTGQADEQYF.

This clonotype was seen at least ten times. CDR3 DNA sequence: TGTGCCAGCAGCTCTAACGGGAGGGGGAGGTCCTACGAGCAGTACTTC. The encoded protein is CASSSNGRGRSYEQYF. The chain carries TRBV5-6 and TRBJ2-7, with 8 bases lining up with TRBD2. Germline V gene sequence: CDR1 SGHDT, CDR2 YYEEEE. J gave up 1 base and V 3 bases, and 9 bases lay outside the gene matches. The CDR3 extends over 16 amino acids.